The sequence of this TCR beta chain was determined in a study of blood T cells in healthy people across ages. The sample holds a few counts of this clonotype. The CDR3 runs 13 residues. From germline, CDR1 is SGHTA and CDR2 FQGNSA. The V end lost 3 bases, the J end lost 5 bases, and 8 bases lay between the germline ends. The second PCR ran roughly 6 to 11 cycles with a sample-barcoded 5' primer and J-beta primers. TCRdb called the 5' RACE reads again in MiXCR, with one record for every CDR3 protein. The sample includes some 880,000 distinct CDR3 sequences, around 36% of them seen just once. This chain connects TRBV7-2 to TRBJ2-1; D is ambiguous. The sequenced material came from blood. The TCR comes from a man aged 18 to 30 in good health. In DNA, the CDR3 is TGTGCCAGCAGCTTCAGCACCGACAATGAGCAGTTCTTC. It is translated as CASSFSTDNEQFF.